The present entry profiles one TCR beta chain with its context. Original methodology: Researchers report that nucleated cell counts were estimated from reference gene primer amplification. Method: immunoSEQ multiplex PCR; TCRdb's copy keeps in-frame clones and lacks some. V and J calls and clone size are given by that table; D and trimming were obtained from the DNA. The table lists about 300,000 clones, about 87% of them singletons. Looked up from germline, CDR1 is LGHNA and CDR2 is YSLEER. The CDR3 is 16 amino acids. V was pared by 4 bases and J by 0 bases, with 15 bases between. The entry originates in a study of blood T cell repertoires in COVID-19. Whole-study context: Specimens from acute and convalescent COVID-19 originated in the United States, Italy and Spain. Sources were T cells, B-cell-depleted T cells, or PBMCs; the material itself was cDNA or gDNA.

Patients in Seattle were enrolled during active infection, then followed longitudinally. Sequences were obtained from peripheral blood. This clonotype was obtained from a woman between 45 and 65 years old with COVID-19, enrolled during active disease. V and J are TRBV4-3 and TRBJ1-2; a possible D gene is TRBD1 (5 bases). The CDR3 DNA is TGCGCCAGCAGCCCTTCCGGGGGTGGTCCTAACTATGGCTACACCTTC. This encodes CASSPSGGGPNYGYTF.